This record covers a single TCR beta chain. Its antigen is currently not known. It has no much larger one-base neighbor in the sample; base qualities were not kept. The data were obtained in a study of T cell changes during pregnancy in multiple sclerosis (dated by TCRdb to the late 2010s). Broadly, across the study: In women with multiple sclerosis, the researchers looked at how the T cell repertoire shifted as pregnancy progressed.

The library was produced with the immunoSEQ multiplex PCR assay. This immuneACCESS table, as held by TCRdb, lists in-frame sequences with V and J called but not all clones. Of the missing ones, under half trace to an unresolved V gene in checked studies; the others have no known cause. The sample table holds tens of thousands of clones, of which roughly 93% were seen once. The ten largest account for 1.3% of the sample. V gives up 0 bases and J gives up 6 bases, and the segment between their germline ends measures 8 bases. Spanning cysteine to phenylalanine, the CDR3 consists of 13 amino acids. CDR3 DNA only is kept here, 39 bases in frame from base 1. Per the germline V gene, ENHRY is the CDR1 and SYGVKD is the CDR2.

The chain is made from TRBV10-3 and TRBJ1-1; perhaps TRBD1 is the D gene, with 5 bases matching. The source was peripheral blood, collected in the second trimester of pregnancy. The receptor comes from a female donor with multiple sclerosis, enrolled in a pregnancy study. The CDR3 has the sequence CAISESQGSEAFF. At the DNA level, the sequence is TGTGCCATCAGTGAGTCGCAGGGCTCTGAAGCTTTCTTT.